The clone carrying this T cell receptor beta chain was counted at least ten times. The target antigen is unknown. Amplified TCR beta CDR3 regions derived from RNA transcripts. The HTBI primer set drove a first-round RT-PCR of the TCR CDR3. TCRdb re-called the multiplex PCR reads with MiXCR, one entry per CDR3 protein. This table has hundreds of thousands of distinct CDR3 sequences, 24% appearing once. This entry comes from a study of T cells in Graves' hyperthyroidism and ophthalmopathy. Whole-study context: At the time of initial diagnosis and before any treatment, peripheral blood was collected.

The study, taken as a whole, reports: Progression to ophthalmopathy was predicted a median of approximately 6.4 months early. Patients with ophthalmopathy were separated from those with stable hyperthyroidism by a 13 V-J model.

The ends were cut back, 1 base at V and 2 bases at J, with 6 bases in the middle. This CDR3 has 13 residues. Thyroid ultrasound and orbital computed tomography, with clinical symptoms and serum thyroxine and TRAb, informed diagnoses. The TCR sequence derives from a woman aged 25 to 39 with Graves' ophthalmopathy. The sample taken for sequencing was blood. The J gene is TRBJ2-7, the V gene TRBV12-3 or TRBV12-4; D remains ambiguous. CDR3 DNA sequence: TGTGCCAGCAGTTTAGGGACCCCCTACGAGCAGTACTTC. Protein: CASSLGTPYEQYF.